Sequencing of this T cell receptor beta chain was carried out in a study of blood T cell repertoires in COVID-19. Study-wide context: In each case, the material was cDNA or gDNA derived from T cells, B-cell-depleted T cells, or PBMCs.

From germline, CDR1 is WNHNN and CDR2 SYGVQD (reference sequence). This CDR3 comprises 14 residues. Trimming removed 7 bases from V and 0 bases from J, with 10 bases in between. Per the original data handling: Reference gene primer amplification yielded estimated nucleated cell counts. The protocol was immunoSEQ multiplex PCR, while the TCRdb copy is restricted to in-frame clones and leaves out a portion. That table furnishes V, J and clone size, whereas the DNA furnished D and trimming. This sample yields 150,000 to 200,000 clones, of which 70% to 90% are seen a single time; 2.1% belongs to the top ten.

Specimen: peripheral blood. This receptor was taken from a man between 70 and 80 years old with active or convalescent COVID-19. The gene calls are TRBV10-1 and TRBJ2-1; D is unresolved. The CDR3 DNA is TGCGCCAGCAATACGAGTCTCTCCTACAATGAGCAGTTCTTC. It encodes CASNTSLSYNEQFF.